One sample yielded the 27 T cell receptor beta chains listed below, sequenced in a study of blood T cell repertoires in COVID-19. The method was immunoSEQ multiplex PCR; TCRdb's version includes in-frame clones alone and lacks a portion of them. The sample shows about 220,000 clones, 70% to 90% of them seen only once. Sequences were obtained from peripheral blood. Every receptor here comes from a human donor in a cohort sampled during active COVID-19.

The chain joins TRBV7-6 to TRBJ2-5; 10 bases map to TRBD1. The germline CDR1 and CDR2 sequences are SGHVS and FNYEAQ. CDR3 length: 16 amino acids. The ends lost 5 bases at V and 5 bases at J; junction bases unmatched: 11. The CDR3 sequence: CASSRRTGGAGETQYF. CDR3 bases: TGTGCCAGCAGCCGTCGGACAGGGGGTGCCGGGGAGACCCAGTACTTC.

This clone has a single count. J is TRBJ2-1 and V is TRBV24-1, with 7 bases fitting TRBD1. The germline V gene has CDR1 KGHDR and CDR2 SFDVKD. The V and J ends lost 0 bases and 0 bases, in that order; junction bases with no gene match: 1. This CDR3 is 16 amino acids long. In nucleotides, the CDR3 is TGTGCCACCAGTGATTTGCCAGGGGGCTCCTACAATGAGCAGTTCTTC. It codes for CATSDLPGGSYNEQFF.

The rearrangement links TRBV7-9 to TRBJ1-2; no clear D. V was shortened by 1 base and J by 8 bases, with 17 bases between the two germline ends. The CDR3 length is 15 residues. Germline-derived CDR1 and CDR2 are SEHNR and FQNEAQ (reference sequence). CDR3 in DNA: TGTGCCAGCAGCTTAGAGTTTCGGGGAGTTGAGGGCTACACCTTC. Amino acid sequence: CASSLEFRGVEGYTF.

The gene calls are TRBV11-2 and TRBJ2-5, with 13 bases that match TRBD2. CDR3 size: 15 residues. Unmatched junction bases numbered 3, after V lost 3 bases and J lost 5 bases. Germline lookup yields CDR1 SGHAT and CDR2 FQNNGV. CDR3: CASSLGLAGYETQYF. CDR3 DNA sequence: TGTGCCAGCAGCTTGGGACTAGCGGGGTATGAGACCCAGTACTTC.

The chain links TRBV6-6 to TRBJ1-1; D might be TRBD1 (5 bases). CDR3 size: 15 residues. Deletions cut 6 bases from V and 3 bases from J, with 17 bases between. Germline CDR1 MNHNY, CDR2 SVGAGI (reference sequence). The DNA for the CDR3 is TGTGCCAGCAGAGACAGCGTCGGGGGGGACACTGAAGCTTTCTTT. It is translated as CASRDSVGGDTEAFF.

The chain is built from TRBV2 and TRBJ1-6; weak D call: TRBD1 (5 bases). V was pared by 11 bases and J by 4 bases, with 9 bases between. The germline V gene encodes CDR1 SNHLY and CDR2 FYNNEI. This CDR3 has 12 amino acids. As DNA, the CDR3 is TGTGCCGGACAACAGTATAATTCACCCCTCCACTTT. Translation: CAGQQYNSPLHF.

The J gene is TRBJ1-1, the V gene TRBV5-5; D is unclear. The germline V gene encodes CDR1 SGHKS and CDR2 YYEKEE (reference sequence). The CDR3 spans 14 residues. V was cut by 4 bases and J by 0 bases, with 10 bases left in between. CDR3 sequence (DNA): TGTGCCAGCAGCCTCGGAGGGCTGAACACTGAAGCTTTCTTT. Encoded protein: CASSLGGLNTEAFF.

The chain has TRBV19 and TRBJ2-1; TRBD2 matches 12 bases. This CDR3 is 18 amino acids long. The germline CDR1 and CDR2 sequences are LNHDA and SQIVND (reference sequence). The trim removed 4 bases at V and 1 base at J, leaving 8 bases unmatched. The CDR3 loop reads CASSRGLAGRTSYNEQFF. DNA of the CDR3: TGTGCCAGTAGTAGGGGACTAGCGGGTCGTACTTCCTACAATGAGCAGTTCTTC.

On this clone: At one end the junction does not follow the germline gene, possibly because of a read error. The rearrangement joins TRBV7-7 to TRBJ2-7; D might be TRBD2 (6 bases). The V gene's germline CDR1 is SSHAT and CDR2 FNYEAQ (reference sequence). This CDR3 spans 12 amino acids. In DNA form, the CDR3 reads TGTGCTAGCAGCCCCCTGCGGGGCGAGCAGTACTTC. It yields the protein CASSPLRGEQYF.

CDR3 nucleotides: TGTGCCAGCAGTTTATATCGTCAGGGGTCCTATGGCTACACCTTC. It is translated as CASSLYRQGSYGYTF. The V and J genes are TRBV28 and TRBJ1-2, with TRBD1 as a possible D gene (6 bases). V was clipped by 1 base and J by 4 bases, with 13 bases between them. The CDR3 has 15 residues. Germline V gene lookup returns CDR1 MDHEN and CDR2 SYDVKM.

This clone appeared once. The chain recombines TRBV11-3 with TRBJ2-3, with TRBD2 identical over 7 bases. CDR3 length: 16 amino acids. The germline V gene has CDR1 SGHNT and CDR2 YENEEA. The V segment lost 1 base and the J segment 2 bases; nucleotides outside the gene matches: 6. CDR3 in DNA: TGTGCCAGCAGCTTAGTAAGCGGGGCCCCCACAGATACGCAGTATTTT. Amino acid sequence: CASSLVSGAPTDTQYF.

The genes are TRBV6-2 or TRBV6-3 and TRBJ2-7, with D unclear. The V end was cut by 0 bases, the J end by 7 bases, with 7 bases between. Germline V gene data show CDR1 as MNHEY and CDR2 as SVGEGT. This CDR3 contains 12 residues. CDR3 region: CASSYSRREQYF. The CDR3 DNA sequence: TGTGCCAGCAGTTACTCAAGGCGGGAGCAGTACTTC.

The chain combines TRBV28 with TRBJ1-1; possibly TRBD1 for D (6 bases). V dropped 5 bases and J dropped 1 base, with 14 bases sitting between them. CDR1 is MDHEN, CDR2 SYDVKM, per germline. CDR3 length: 15 amino acids. CDR3 bases: TGTGCCAGCAGTCCACCGGACAGACCGAACACTGAAGCTTTCTTT. Amino acid sequence: CASSPPDRPNTEAFF. Based on the CDR3 plus reference TRBV28 and TRBJ1-1, the full variable domain is DVKVTQSSRYLVKRTGEKVFLECVQDMDHENMFWYRQDPGLGLRLIYFSYDVKMKEKGDIPEGYSVSREKKERFSLILESASTNQTSMYLCASSPPDRPNTEAFFGQGTRLTVV.

The chain carries TRBV5-5 and TRBJ2-2, with 10 positions matching TRBD1. V was clipped by 2 bases and J by 5 bases; unmatched bases: 6. Germline V gene sequence: CDR1 SGHKS, CDR2 YYEKEE (reference sequence). The CDR3 is 16 residues long. The CDR3 is CASSFRTGGGTGELFF. CDR3 sequence (DNA): TGTGCCAGCAGCTTCCGGACAGGGGGAGGGACCGGGGAGCTGTTTTTT. Full variable domain (missing parts from reference TRBV5-5 and TRBJ2-2): DAGVTQSPTHLIKTRGQQVTLRCSPISGHKSVSWYQQVLGQGPQFIFQYYEKEERGRGNFPDRFSARQFPNYSSELNVNALLLGDSALYLCASSFRTGGGTGELFFGEGSRLTVL.

J is TRBJ2-4 and V is TRBV15; maybe TRBD2 (6 bases). Germline V gene sequence: CDR1 LNHNV, CDR2 YYDKDF (reference sequence). The CDR3 is 14 amino acids. V shed 3 bases and J shed 0 bases, with 6 bases lying between them. CDR3 loop: CATSSGRAKNIQYF. CDR3 in DNA: TGTGCCACCAGCAGCGGGAGAGCCAAAAACATTCAGTACTTC.

This clone was seen once. The chain employs TRBV2 and TRBJ1-4; TRBD1 is a possible D gene (5 bases). The CDR3 is 13 residues long. Per germline, CDR1 SNHLY and CDR2 FYNNEI. Between the trimmed V and J ends, which lost 6 bases and 8 bases, there was a span of 13 bases. The CDR3 is CASRIGAREKLFF. The CDR3 DNA reads as TGTGCCAGCAGGATTGGGGCTAGGGAAAAACTGTTTTTT.

The chain links TRBV11-2 to TRBJ2-2; 8 nucleotides line up with TRBD1. CDR1 SGHAT and CDR2 FQNNGV come from the germline V gene. There are 16 residues in the CDR3. V shed 5 bases and J 5 bases; nucleotides not matched to a gene: 10. The CDR3 nucleotides are TGTGCCAGCAGCCCTCGGACAGGGTCCTGGACCGGGGAGCTGTTTTTT. Encoded protein: CASSPRTGSWTGELFF.

The sample holds a few counts of this clone. The chain couples TRBV5-1 to TRBJ2-5, with D unresolved. CDR1 is SGHRS, CDR2 YFSETQ, per germline. This CDR3 has 14 amino acids. The V gene lost 0 bases and the J gene lost 5 bases, with 11 bases spanning the gap. The CDR3 DNA sequence: TGCGCCAGCAGCTTGGAGGCGAGGCGGGAGACCCAGTACTTC. Translating gives CASSLEARRETQYF.

Concerning this clone: Other DNA sequences in this specimen translate into the identical CDR3. J is TRBJ2-2 and V is TRBV29-1; 7 bases align to TRBD2. Germline V gene data show CDR1 as SQVTM and CDR2 as ANQGSEA. CDR3 length: 12 residues. V lost 3 bases and J lost 5; bases outside the gene matches: 0. The CDR3 DNA follows: TGCAGCGTTGAGGGAGGGACCGGGGAGCTGTTTTTT. Translating it yields CSVEGGTGELFF.

V is TRBV11-2 and J is TRBJ2-7; 10 bases match TRBD1. This CDR3 region has 16 residues. J was trimmed by 7 bases and V by 6 bases; bases with no gene match: 15. Per germline, CDR1 SGHAT and CDR2 FQNNGV. The CDR3 is CASRLTPGQGFGEQYF. In DNA, the CDR3 is TGTGCCAGCAGGTTGACTCCGGGACAGGGGTTTGGAGAGCAGTACTTC.

The chain links TRBV6-1 to TRBJ2-2, with TRBD1 matching over 7 bases. This CDR3 is built from 15 residues. The V gene's germline CDR1 is MNHNS and CDR2 SASEGT. V was pared by 3 bases and J by 1 base, with 2 bases of the junction left unmatched. CDR3 DNA: TGTGCCAGCAGTGAGGACAGGCTGAACACCGGGGAGCTGTTTTTT. Protein sequence: CASSEDRLNTGELFF.

The chain joins TRBV7-8 to TRBJ1-5; possible D gene TRBD1, 6 bases. V lost 5 bases and J 6 bases, leaving 23 bases between the germline ends. CDR3 length: 17 amino acids. Germline CDR1 and CDR2: SGHVS and FQNEAQ. The CDR3 DNA is TGTGCCAGCAGCAGCGGGCAGGGTAACAGGGAGGGTCAGCCCCAGCATTTT. Protein sequence: CASSSGQGNREGQPQHF.

The CDR3 DNA follows: TGTGCCAGCATCCCGACGGGAGGGCACAACGGCTACACCTTC. Protein sequence: CASIPTGGHNGYTF. This chain joins TRBV6-6 and TRBJ1-2; D gene unclear. The CDR3 is 14 residues long. V gave up 7 bases and J gave up 8 bases, with 20 bases separating them. Germline V gene sequence: CDR1 MNHNY, CDR2 SVGAGI (reference sequence).

The chain has TRBV19 and TRBJ2-7; D might be TRBD2 (5 bases). V lost 5 bases and J 2 bases, leaving 13 bases between the germline ends. Germline CDR1 LNHDA, CDR2 SQIVND (reference sequence). This CDR3 has 14 residues. The CDR3 nucleotides read TGTGCCAGTAGTGCCGGGATTGGGGCCTACGAGCAGTACTTC. It codes for CASSAGIGAYEQYF.

This clone has only a few counts. The chain uses TRBV5-4 and TRBJ2-2, with 8 bases lining up with TRBD1. The length of the CDR3 is 17 residues. J gave up 6 bases and V 4 bases, and 14 bases lay outside the gene matches. Germline V CDR1 and CDR2: SGHNT, YYREEE (reference sequence). In nucleotides, the CDR3 is TGTGCCAGCAGCAATGACAGGGGAACTTTTTATTCCGGGGAGCTGTTTTTT. Protein: CASSNDRGTFYSGELFF.

The rearrangement joins TRBV20-1 to TRBJ2-1; TRBD2 is a possible D gene (6 bases). Trimming removed 3 bases at V and 9 bases at J, with 18 bases between. This CDR3 has 14 amino acids. Germline CDR1 reads DFQATT; CDR2 reads SNEGSKA (reference sequence). DNA for the CDR3: TGCAGTGCTAGTCCCTCCTCGACTAGAGCTGAGCAGTTCTTC. This gives the protein CSASPSSTRAEQFF.

This chain connects TRBV7-2 to TRBJ2-1; 10 bases line up with TRBD2. J was trimmed by 6 bases and V by 4 bases; bases with no gene match: 9. Germline-derived CDR1 and CDR2 are SGHTA and FQGNSA. There are 16 residues in the CDR3. CDR3 in amino acids: CASSSLAGVGINEQFF. CDR3 bases: TGTGCCAGCAGCTCCCTAGCGGGAGTGGGTATCAATGAGCAGTTCTTC.